Listed below are T cell receptor beta chains from one sample, sequenced in a study of blood T cell repertoires in COVID-19. Some clones are missing from TCRdb's copy, which holds only in-frame ones; the method was immunoSEQ multiplex PCR. The sample has 220,000 or so clones; approximately 80% are singletons. Specimen: peripheral blood. All receptors come from a man between 25 and 39 years old with active or convalescent COVID-19. Both conserved end residues are part of each CDR3. A D gene is named only where the DNA matches it firmly. Rows may omit the clone size; those that give it use once, few, many or a size class.

size	J	V	D	DNA	CDR3
.	TRBJ2-5	TRBV9	TRBD1	TGTGCCAGCAGCGACCGGACAGGGGGAGAGACCCAGTACTTC	CASSDRTGGETQYF
.	TRBJ1-2	TRBV13	.	TGTGCCAGCAGCTTCTCGGAAGGGGCTGGCTACACCTTC	CASSFSEGAGYTF
.	TRBJ2-1	TRBV5-6	.	TGTGCCAGCAGTATTTCAGGGGCCCCCTACAATGAGCAGTTCTTC	CASSISGAPYNEQFF
.	TRBJ1-1	TRBV5-1	.	TGCGCCAGCAGCTTGGCCTTTGCGGTTATAGCTGAAGCTTTCTTT	CASSLAFAVIAEAFF
few	TRBJ1-1	TRBV19	TRBD1	TGTGCCAGTAGTACAGACGACAGGGGGCAGGGGAACACTGAAGCTTTCTTT	CASSTDDRGQGNTEAFF
once	TRBJ2-7	TRBV7-2	.	TGTGCCAGCAGCTGGGTCGGACAGAGTACCTACGAGCAGTACTTC	CASSWVGQSTYEQYF
.	TRBJ1-1	TRBV19	.	TGTGCCAGTGGGGACTTTCCTGAAGCTTTCTTT	CASGDFPEAFF
few	TRBJ2-2	TRBV24-1	.	TGTGCCACCAGAGAAGCGGGCCCCAACACCGGGGAGCTGTTTTTT	CATREAGPNTGELFF
.	TRBJ1-5	TRBV6-2/TRBV6-3	.	TGTGCCAGCAGTCGCTTGTGGTCAGATAGCAATCAGCCCCAGCATTTT	CASSRLWSDSNQPQHF
.	TRBJ2-1	TRBV5-1	TRBD2	TGCGCCAGCAGCTTGGTTTTGGGCGGGAGCTCCTACAATGAGCAGTTCTTC	CASSLVLGGSSYNEQFF
once	TRBJ2-7	TRBV20-1	.	TGCAGTGGTCAGTACTACGAGCAGTACTTC	CSGQYYEQYF
many	TRBJ1-6	TRBV18	TRBD1	TGTGCCAGCTCTCCTGACAGGGGGAATTCACCCCTCCACTTT	CASSPDRGNSPLHF
once	TRBJ2-7	TRBV6-5	.	TGTGCCAGCGCCGGACAGATGGACTCCTACGAGCAGTACTTC	CASAGQMDSYEQYF